This TCR beta chain was retrieved from a study of kidney transplant recipient with SARS-CoV-2 infection. MiXCR was run by TCRdb on the reads, yielding one entry per CDR3 protein. Here the sample spans 200,000 to 250,000 distinct CDR3 sequences, under 30% being singletons. V lost 4 bases, J lost 12 bases, and 15 bases stayed unmatched. The CDR3 runs 15 residues. The receptor comes from a young adult male patient who had COVID-19 and was a kidney transplant recipient. Some of the T cells might come from the graft donor. Sample: a blood sample, taken at baseline and on roughly day 120 from a kidney transplant recipient. The genes are TRBV12-3 or TRBV12-4 and TRBJ2-7; 10 bases fit TRBD1. The CDR3 DNA is TGTGCCAGCAGTTACGACAGGGGGCCGGAGTACGCGCGGTACTTC. Amino acid sequence: CASSYDRGPEYARYF.